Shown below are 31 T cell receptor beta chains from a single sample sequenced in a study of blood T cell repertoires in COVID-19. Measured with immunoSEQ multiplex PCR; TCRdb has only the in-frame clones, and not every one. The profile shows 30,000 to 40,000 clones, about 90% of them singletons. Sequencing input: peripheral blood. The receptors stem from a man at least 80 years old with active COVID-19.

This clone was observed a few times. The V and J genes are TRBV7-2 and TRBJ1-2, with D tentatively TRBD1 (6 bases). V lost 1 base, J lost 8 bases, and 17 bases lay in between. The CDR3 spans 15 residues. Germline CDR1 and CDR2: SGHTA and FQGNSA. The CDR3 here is CASSLEGTGRQGYTF. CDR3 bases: TGTGCCAGCAGCTTAGAAGGTACAGGGCGACAGGGCTACACCTTC.

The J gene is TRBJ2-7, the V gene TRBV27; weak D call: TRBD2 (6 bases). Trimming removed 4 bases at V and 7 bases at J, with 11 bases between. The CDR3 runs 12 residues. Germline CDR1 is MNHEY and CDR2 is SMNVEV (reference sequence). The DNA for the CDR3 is TGTGCCAGCAGTTCCCCGGGGAGGGAGCAGTACTTC. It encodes CASSSPGREQYF.

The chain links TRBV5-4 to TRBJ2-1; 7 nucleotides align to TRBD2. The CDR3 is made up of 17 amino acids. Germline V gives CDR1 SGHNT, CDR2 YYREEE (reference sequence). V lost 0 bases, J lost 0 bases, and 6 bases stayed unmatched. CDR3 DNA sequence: TGTGCCAGCAGCTTGGCCCTAGCGGCAGACTCCTACAATGAGCAGTTCTTC. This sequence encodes CASSLALAADSYNEQFF.

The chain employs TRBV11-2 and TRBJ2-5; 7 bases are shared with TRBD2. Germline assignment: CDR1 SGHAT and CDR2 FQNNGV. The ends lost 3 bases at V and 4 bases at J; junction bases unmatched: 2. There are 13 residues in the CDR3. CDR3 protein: CASSFGLGETQYF. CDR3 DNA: TGTGCCAGCAGCTTCGGACTAGGAGAGACCCAGTACTTC.

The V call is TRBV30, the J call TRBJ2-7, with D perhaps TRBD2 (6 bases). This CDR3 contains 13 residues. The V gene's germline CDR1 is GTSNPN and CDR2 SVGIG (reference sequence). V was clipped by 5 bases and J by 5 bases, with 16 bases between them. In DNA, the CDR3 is TGTGCCTGGGCAAGGGGCCGGGAGCACGAGCAGTACTTC. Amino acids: CAWARGREHEQYF.

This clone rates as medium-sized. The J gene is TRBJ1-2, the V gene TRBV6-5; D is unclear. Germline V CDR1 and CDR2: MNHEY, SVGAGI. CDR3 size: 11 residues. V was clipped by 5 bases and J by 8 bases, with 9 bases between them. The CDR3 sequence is CASSTGGGYTF. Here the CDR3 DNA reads TGTGCCAGCAGTACTGGAGGGGGCTACACCTTC.

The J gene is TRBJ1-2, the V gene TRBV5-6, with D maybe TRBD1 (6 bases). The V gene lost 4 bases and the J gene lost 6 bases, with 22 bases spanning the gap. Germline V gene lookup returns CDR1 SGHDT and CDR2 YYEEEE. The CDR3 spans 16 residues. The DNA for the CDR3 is TGTGCCAGCAGCCCGCGACAGGTACACACTTTCAATGGCTACACCTTC. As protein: CASSPRQVHTFNGYTF.

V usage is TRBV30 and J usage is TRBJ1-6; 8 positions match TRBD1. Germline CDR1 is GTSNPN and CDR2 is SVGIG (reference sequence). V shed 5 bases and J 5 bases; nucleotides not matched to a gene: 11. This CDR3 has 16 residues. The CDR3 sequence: CAWHQGARYNNSPLHF. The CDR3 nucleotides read TGTGCCTGGCACCAGGGGGCGAGATACAATAATTCACCCCTCCACTTT.

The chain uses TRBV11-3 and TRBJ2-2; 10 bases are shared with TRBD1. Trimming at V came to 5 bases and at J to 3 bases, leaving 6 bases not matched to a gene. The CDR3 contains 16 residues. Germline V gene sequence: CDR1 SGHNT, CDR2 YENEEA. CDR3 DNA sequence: TGTGCCAGCAGCCAACCGGGACAGGGGCACACCGGGGAGCTGTTTTTT. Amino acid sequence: CASSQPGQGHTGELFF. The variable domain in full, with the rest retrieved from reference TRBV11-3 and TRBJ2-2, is EAGVVQSPRYKIIEKKQPVAFWCNPISGHNTLYWYLQNLGQGPELLIRYENEEAVDDSQLPKDRFSAERLKGVDSTLKIQPAELGDSAVYLCASSQPGQGHTGELFFGEGSRLTVL.

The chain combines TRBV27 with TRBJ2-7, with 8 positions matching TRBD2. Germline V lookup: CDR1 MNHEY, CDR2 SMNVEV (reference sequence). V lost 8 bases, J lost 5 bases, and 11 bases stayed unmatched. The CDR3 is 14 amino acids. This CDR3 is CASSFEGLVHEQYF. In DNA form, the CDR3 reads TGTGCCAGCTCGTTCGAGGGACTAGTGCACGAGCAGTACTTC.

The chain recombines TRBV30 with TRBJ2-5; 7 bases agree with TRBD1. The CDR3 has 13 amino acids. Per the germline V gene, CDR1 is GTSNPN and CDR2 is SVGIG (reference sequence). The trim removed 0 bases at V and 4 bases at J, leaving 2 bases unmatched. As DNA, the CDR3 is TGTGCCTGGAGTGTAAACAGGGGAGAGACCCAGTACTTC. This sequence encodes CAWSVNRGETQYF. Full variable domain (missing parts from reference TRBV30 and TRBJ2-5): SQTIHQWPATLVQPVGSPLSLECTVEGTSNPNLYWYRQAAGRGLQLLFYSVGIGQISSEVPQNLSASRPQDRQFILSSKKLLLSDSGFYLCAWSVNRGETQYFGPGTRLLVL.

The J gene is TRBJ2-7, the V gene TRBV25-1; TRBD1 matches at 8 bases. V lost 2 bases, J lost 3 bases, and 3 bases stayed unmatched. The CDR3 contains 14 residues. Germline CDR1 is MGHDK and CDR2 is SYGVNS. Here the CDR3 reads CASSEETGGYEQYF. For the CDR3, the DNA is TGTGCCAGCAGTGAAGAAACAGGGGGCTACGAGCAGTACTTC.

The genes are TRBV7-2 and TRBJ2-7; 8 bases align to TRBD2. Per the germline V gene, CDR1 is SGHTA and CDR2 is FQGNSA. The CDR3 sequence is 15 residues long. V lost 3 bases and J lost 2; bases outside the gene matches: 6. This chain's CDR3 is CASSFSSGSTYEQYF. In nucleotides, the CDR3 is TGTGCCAGCAGCTTTTCAAGCGGGAGTACCTACGAGCAGTACTTC.

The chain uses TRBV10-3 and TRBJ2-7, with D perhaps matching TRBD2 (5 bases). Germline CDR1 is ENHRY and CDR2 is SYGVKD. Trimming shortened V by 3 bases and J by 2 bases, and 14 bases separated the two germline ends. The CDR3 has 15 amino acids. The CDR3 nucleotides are TGTGCCATCAGTGACCCCGGACCAGCGGCCTACGAGCAGTACTTC. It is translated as CAISDPGPAAYEQYF.

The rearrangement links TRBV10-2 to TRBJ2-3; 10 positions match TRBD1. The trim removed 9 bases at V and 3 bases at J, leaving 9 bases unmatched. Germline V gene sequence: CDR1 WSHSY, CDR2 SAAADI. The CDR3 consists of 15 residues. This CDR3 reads CASFIRTGGTDTQYF. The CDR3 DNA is TGCGCCAGTTTTATTAGGACAGGGGGTACAGATACGCAGTATTTT.

The CDR3 bases are TGTGCCAGCACCCCTCTATTGAACACTGAAGCTTTCTTT. Residues: CASTPLLNTEAFF. The chain uses TRBV12-3 or TRBV12-4 and TRBJ1-1; D gene unclear. Trimming removed 7 bases from V and 0 bases from J, with 9 bases in between. This CDR3 has 13 residues.

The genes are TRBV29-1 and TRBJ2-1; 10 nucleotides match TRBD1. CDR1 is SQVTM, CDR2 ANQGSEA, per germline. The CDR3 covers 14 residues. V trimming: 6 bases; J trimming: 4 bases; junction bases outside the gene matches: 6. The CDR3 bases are TGCAGCGTCGCTCGACAGGGGGCGTACAATGAGCAGTTCTTC. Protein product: CSVARQGAYNEQFF.

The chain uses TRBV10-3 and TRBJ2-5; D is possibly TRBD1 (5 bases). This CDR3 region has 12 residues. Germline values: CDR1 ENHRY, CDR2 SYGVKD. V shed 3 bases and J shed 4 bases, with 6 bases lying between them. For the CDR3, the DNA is TGTGCCATCAGTGATCAGGGAGAGACCCAGTACTTC. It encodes CAISDQGETQYF.

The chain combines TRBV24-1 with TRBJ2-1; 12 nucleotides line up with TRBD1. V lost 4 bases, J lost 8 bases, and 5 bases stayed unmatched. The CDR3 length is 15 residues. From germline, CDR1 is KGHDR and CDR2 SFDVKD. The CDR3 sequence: CATSEGTGGIDEQFF. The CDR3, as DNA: TGTGCCACCAGTGAAGGGACAGGGGGCATCGATGAGCAGTTCTTC.

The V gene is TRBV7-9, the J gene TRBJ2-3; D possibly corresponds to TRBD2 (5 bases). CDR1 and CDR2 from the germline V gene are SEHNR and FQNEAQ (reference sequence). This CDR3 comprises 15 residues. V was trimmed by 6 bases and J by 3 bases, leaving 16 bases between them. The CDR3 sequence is CASRPRTGFTDTQYF. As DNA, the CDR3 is TGTGCCAGCAGACCCCGAACGGGATTTACAGATACGCAGTATTTT.

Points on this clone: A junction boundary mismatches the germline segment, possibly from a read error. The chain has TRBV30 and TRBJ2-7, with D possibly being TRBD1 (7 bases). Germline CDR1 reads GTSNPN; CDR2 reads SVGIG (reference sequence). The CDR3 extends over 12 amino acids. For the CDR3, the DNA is TGTGCCCGGAGGGACAGCGGATACGAGCAGTACTTC. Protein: CARRDSGYEQYF. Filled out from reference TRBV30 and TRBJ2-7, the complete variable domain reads SQTIHQWPATLVQPVGSPLSLECTVEGTSNPNLYWYRQAAGRGLQLLFYSVGIGQISSEVPQNLSASRPQDRQFILSSKKLLLSDSGFYLCARRDSGYEQYFGPGTRLTVT.

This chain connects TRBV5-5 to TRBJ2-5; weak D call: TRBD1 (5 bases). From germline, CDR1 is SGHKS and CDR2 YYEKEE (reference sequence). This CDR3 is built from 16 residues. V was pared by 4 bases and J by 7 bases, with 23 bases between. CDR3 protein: CASSRAPTGTGGTQYF. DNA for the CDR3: TGTGCCAGCAGCAGGGCCCCTACAGGTACTGGCGGGACCCAGTACTTC.

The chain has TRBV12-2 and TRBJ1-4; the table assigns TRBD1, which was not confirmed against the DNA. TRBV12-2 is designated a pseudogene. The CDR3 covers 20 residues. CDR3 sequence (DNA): TGTGCAAGTCGGTTCTTATCCGGGCGACAGGGAAGGTCAACTAATGAAAAACTGTTTTTT. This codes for CASRFLSGRQGRSTNEKLFF.

The CDR3, as DNA: TGTGCCAGCAGCCAAGACTCCCGGGTAAATCAGCCCCAGCATTTT. It yields the protein CASSQDSRVNQPQHF. The chain carries TRBV3-1 (or the pseudogene TRBV3-2) and TRBJ1-5; D unresolved. V dropped 0 bases and J dropped 4 bases, with 10 bases sitting between them. This CDR3 is 15 amino acids long. Germline CDR1 reads LGHDT; CDR2 reads YNNKEL (reference sequence).

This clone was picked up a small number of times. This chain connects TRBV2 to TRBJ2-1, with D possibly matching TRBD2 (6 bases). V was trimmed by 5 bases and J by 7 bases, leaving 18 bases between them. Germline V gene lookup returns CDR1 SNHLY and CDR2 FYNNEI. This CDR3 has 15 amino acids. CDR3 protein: CASSPLPPGTNEQFF. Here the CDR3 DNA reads TGTGCCAGCAGTCCCCTCCCCCCCGGGACTAATGAGCAGTTCTTC.

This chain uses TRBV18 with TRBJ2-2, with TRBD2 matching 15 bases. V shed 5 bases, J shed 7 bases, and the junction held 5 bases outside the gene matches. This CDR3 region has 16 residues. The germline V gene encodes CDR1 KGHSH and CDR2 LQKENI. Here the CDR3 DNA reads TGTGCCAGCTCATCGGGACTAGCGGGAGGAGGCGGGGAGCTGTTTTTT. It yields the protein CASSSGLAGGGGELFF.

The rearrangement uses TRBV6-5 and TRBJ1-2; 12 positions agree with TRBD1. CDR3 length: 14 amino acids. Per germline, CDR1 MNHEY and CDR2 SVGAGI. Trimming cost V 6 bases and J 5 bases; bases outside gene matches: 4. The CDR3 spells CASRGQGARYGYTF. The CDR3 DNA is TGTGCCAGCAGGGGACAGGGGGCTCGATATGGCTACACCTTC.

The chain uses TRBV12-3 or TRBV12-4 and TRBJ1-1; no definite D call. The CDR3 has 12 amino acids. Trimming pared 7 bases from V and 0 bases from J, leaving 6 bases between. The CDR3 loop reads CASTRMNTEAFF. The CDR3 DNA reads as TGTGCCAGCACTAGAATGAACACTGAAGCTTTCTTT.

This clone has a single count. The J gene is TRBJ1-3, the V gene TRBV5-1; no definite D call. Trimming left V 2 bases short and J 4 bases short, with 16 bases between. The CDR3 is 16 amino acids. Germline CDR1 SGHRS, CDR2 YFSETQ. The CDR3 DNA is TGCGCCAGCAGCTTATTTGCAAGCGCGGGAGGAAACACCATATATTTT. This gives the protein CASSLFASAGGNTIYF.

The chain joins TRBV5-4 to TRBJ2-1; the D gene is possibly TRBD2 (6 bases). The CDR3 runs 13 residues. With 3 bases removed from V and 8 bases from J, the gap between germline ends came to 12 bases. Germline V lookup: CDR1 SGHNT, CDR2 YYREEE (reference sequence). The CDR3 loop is CASSSTTSHEQFF. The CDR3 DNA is TGTGCCAGCAGCTCGACGACTAGTCATGAGCAGTTCTTC.

DNA of the CDR3: TGTGCCAGCAGTTTGGTGACTCCTATGACAGATACGCAGTATTTT. Translated, it gives CASSLVTPMTDTQYF. The J gene is TRBJ2-3, the V gene TRBV28, with D unclear. This CDR3 is 15 amino acids long. V was shortened by 3 bases and J by 3 bases, with 13 bases between the two germline ends. Germline assignment: CDR1 MDHEN and CDR2 SYDVKM.